This T cell receptor (beta chain) was captured by sequencing in a study of cytomegalovirus exposure and HLA in healthy donors. Regarding the study as a whole: Among TCR beta chains of equal frequency, HLA-associated ones were more clonally expanded in a later analysis. The authors reported that TCR beta sequences could predict HLA-A and HLA-B alleles. These predictions were accurate for most subjects in the first cohort. In a later analysis, specific HLA alleles were associated with more than 15,000 TCR beta sequences at a 0.05 false discovery rate.

Points on this clone: Its antigen is undetermined.

The CDR3 length is 16 residues. CDR1 is MNHNY and CDR2 is SVGAGI in the germline V gene (reference sequence). Trimming removed 6 bases from V and 8 bases from J, with 25 bases in between. Amplification used 60 Vbeta primers and 13 Jbeta primers. Assay used: immunoSEQ multiplex PCR; TCRdb lists only in-frame clones, some missing. Among about 140,000 clones listed, about three quarters were seen once. Sequenced material: PBMCs. This chain connects TRBV6-6 to TRBJ1-2; possibly TRBD1 for D (5 bases). The sequence came from a man between 18 and 35 years old in good health and CMV-seronegative. The CDR3 nucleotides read TGTGCCAGCAGCCCGAGCGGAGGGGCGCTTTTGGAGGGCTACACCTTC. This encodes CASSPSGGALLEGYTF.